The 5 T cell receptor beta chains in this list originate from one sample, sequenced in a study of blood T cells in healthy people across ages. A second PCR, run for about 7 to 11 cycles, used a sample-barcoded 5' primer plus a J-beta primer mix. TCRdb recomputed calls from the 5' RACE reads with MiXCR, one row per CDR3 protein. Of about 770,000 distinct CDR3 sequences in the sample, around 45% were seen once. Sequenced: blood. The receptors were gathered from a man aged 55-75 years in good health.

This clonotype was counted between two and nine times. V usage is TRBV10-1 and J usage is TRBJ2-3; D assignment may be TRBD1 or TRBD2 (5 bases each). Trimming left V 3 bases short and J 5 bases short, with 15 bases between. The CDR3 is 15 amino acids. Germline V gives CDR1 WNHNN, CDR2 SYGVQD (reference sequence). CDR3 residues: CASSDRAGGGDTQYF. CDR3 sequence (DNA): TGCGCCAGCAGTGACAGGGCCGGAGGAGGAGATACGCAGTATTTT.

The gene calls are TRBV7-2 and TRBJ2-5; TRBD1 is a possible D gene (6 bases). Trimming shortened V by 4 bases and J by 5 bases, and 17 bases separated the two germline ends. Germline V gives CDR1 SGHTA, CDR2 FQGNSA. The CDR3 contains 15 residues. The CDR3 region is CASSSDDGTRETQYF. The CDR3 nucleotides are TGTGCCAGCAGCTCAGACGACGGGACACGGGAGACCCAGTACTTC.

The chain has TRBV12-3 or TRBV12-4 and TRBJ2-5, with TRBD2 matching over 8 bases. Trimming cost V 5 bases and J 2 bases; bases outside gene matches: 7. The CDR3 is made up of 15 amino acids. CDR3 sequence: CASSRGGTGQETQYF. In DNA form, the CDR3 reads TGTGCCAGCAGTCGGGGGGGAACAGGACAAGAGACCCAGTACTTC.

V usage is TRBV24-1 and J usage is TRBJ2-5; D gene unclear. The CDR3 consists of 11 residues. Looked up from germline, CDR1 is KGHDR and CDR2 is SFDVKD. V was shortened by 6 bases and J by 11 bases, with 12 bases between the two germline ends. CDR3 protein: CATSKDGPQYF. CDR3 bases: TGTGCCACCAGTAAGGACGGACCACAGTACTTC.

The CDR3 protein is CASSNGLADEQYF. The CDR3 DNA reads TGTGCCAGCTCCAACGGGCTAGCGGACGAGCAGTACTTC. This chain connects TRBV7-3 to TRBJ2-5; 7 bases align to TRBD2. The J call may not be correct, given that the DNA end is closer to TRBJ2-7. CDR1 is SGHTA, CDR2 FQGTGA, per germline. The CDR3 consists of 13 residues.